This TCR beta chain was sequenced for a study of cytomegalovirus exposure and HLA in healthy donors. CDR1 and CDR2 (germline): SEHNR, FQNEAQ (reference sequence). The CDR3 totals 15 residues. A note on this clone: What it binds is not known. The junction does not match germline at one end; this may be a read error.

Notes on the study in general: The majority of CMV-associated TCR beta chains were reported as apparently HLA-restricted in a later analysis. Sequences of the TCR beta chain were said to predict the HLA-A and HLA-B alleles of most subjects accurately.

The study ran its PCR with 60 Vbeta and 13 Jbeta primers. TCRdb's copy holds only in-frame clones and misses some; the assay was immunoSEQ multiplex PCR. Among 95,000 to 110,000 clones, around 80% were seen once, and the ten largest hold more than 1.5%. This sequence originates from a woman in her forties in good health and CMV-seronegative. The specimen was PBMCs. The V call is TRBV7-9, the J call TRBJ2-1, with D maybe TRBD1 (6 bases). The CDR3 is CSSTNHREGGNEQFF. In nucleotides, the CDR3 is TGTTCCAGCACAAACCACAGGGAAGGGGGCAATGAGCAGTTCTTC.